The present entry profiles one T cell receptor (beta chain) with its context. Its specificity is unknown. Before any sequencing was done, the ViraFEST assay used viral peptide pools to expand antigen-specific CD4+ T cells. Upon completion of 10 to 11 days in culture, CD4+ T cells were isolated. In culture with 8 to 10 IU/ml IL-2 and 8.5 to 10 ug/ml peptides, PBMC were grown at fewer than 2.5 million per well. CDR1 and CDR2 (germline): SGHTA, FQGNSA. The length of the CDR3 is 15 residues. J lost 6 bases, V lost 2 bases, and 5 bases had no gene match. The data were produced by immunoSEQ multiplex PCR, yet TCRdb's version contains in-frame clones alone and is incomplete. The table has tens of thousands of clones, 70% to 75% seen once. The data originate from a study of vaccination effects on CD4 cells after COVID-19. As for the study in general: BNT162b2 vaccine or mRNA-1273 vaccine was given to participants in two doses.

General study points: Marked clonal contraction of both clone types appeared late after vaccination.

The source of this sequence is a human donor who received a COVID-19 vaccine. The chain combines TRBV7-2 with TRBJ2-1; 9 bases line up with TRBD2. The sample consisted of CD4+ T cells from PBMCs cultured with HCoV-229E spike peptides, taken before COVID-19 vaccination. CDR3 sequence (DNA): TGTGCCAGCAGCTTAAGCGGGGGGCTCCTCAATGAGCAGTTCTTC. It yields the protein CASSLSGGLLNEQFF.